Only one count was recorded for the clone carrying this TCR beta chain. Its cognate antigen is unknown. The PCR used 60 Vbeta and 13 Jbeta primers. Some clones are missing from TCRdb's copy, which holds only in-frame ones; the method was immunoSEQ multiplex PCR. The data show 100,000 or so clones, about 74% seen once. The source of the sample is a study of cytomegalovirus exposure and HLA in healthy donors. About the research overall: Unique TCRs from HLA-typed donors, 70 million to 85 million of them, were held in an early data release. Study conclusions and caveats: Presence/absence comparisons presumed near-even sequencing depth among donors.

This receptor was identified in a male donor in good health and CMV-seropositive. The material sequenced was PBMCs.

The CDR3 region is CASRRPPQGGYTF. The CDR3 DNA reads as TGTGCCAGCAGACGGCCCCCTCAGGGGGGCTACACCTTC. The chain has TRBV6-5 and TRBJ1-2; D might be TRBD1 (6 bases). Deletions cut 6 bases from V and 8 bases from J, with 16 bases between. The CDR3 sequence is 13 residues long. Looked up from germline, CDR1 is MNHEY and CDR2 is SVGAGI.